This T cell receptor (beta chain) was captured by sequencing in a study of T cells in localized non-small cell lung cancer. Whole-study results and caveats: Uninvolved adjacent lung had more T cell clonality than any other tissue, topping tumor. Detection in adjacent lung was observed for a median approximately 52 of the top 100 tumor clones.

In its sample, this clone ranks as large. The antigen is undetermined. A read error may produce the germline difference seen at one junction end. Germline CDR1 reads MNHGY; CDR2 reads SAAAGT. CDR3 length: 17 residues. The protocol was immunoSEQ multiplex PCR, while the TCRdb copy is restricted to in-frame clones and leaves out a portion. This sample has roughly 1,400 clones, with 24% found just once. Sample: normal lung tissue next to the tumor, taken before any cancer treatment. The sequence was obtained from a female donor older than 55 with stage I lung adenocarcinoma. The chain carries TRBV6-8 and TRBJ2-7, with 10 bases lining up with TRBD2. Here the CDR3 DNA reads TGTGCCATCAGTGTGGGGTCTAGCGGGAGCGAAGCCTACGAGCAGTACTTC. Translation gives CAISVGSSGSEAYEQYF.